This TCR beta chain was recovered during a study of T cell responses to AZD1222 COVID-19 vaccine. Libraries were prepared by immunoSEQ multiplex PCR; TCRdb keeps only in-frame clonotypes and omits some of them. The sample has about 150,000 clones; around nine tenths are singletons. Turning to this clone: Its cognate antigen is unknown.

The CDR3 totals 15 residues. Per germline, CDR1 SGHTA and CDR2 FQGTGA. Trimming pared 5 bases from V and 1 base from J, leaving 12 bases between. General study results and limits: Repertoire sampling occurred only after the peak T cell response. As reported, nearly half of all spike-specific TCRs target variant regions that are unmutated. Spike-specific TCR repertoires showed rising breadth and depth after two AZD1222 doses. Most donors were white British and more were female, and clonal diversity was possibly underestimated.

This chain connects TRBV7-3 to TRBJ2-1; D call uncertain. This specimen consisted of peripheral blood, obtained on day 0 of AZD1222 vaccination. This clonotype originated in an adult in good health. This chain's CDR3 is CASSHGPISYNEQFF. Written as DNA, the CDR3 is TGTGCCAGCAGCCACGGGCCTATATCCTACAATGAGCAGTTCTTC.